This T cell receptor (beta chain) came from a study of radiotherapy plus CTLA-4 blockade in lung cancer (dated by TCRdb to 2017 to 2018). Study-wide context: Objective responses occurred in 18% of enrolled patients, and around 30% achieved disease control.

The paper's findings and limits, for the study overall: The strongest predictors of response, as reported, were early dynamic changes in blood T cell clones along with a rise in serum interferon-beta after radiation. After treatment with radiotherapy and ipilimumab, TCR clones that originated in tumors expanded in peripheral blood.

The library was made by the immunoSEQ multiplex PCR assay. TCRdb holds this immuneACCESS table with in-frame rearrangements only. Some clones are missing; in checked studies, unresolved V genes explain under half, and the rest has no known cause. The sample table contains 62,000 or so clones; only one count was recorded for around three quarters of them. The ten largest make up roughly 9.7% of the sample. Focal radiation therapy combined with CTLA-4 blockade (ipilimumab) was tested in patients with chemo-refractory metastatic non-small-cell lung cancer. Trimmed from V: 4 bases; trimmed from J: 5 bases; junction bases lacking a gene match: 5. In the germline V gene, CDR1 corresponds to LGHNA and CDR2 to YNFKEQ. The CDR3 has 15 amino acids, counting the end cysteine and phenylalanine. Just CDR3 DNA is preserved here, 45 bases in frame from base 1. As to this clone: This receptor's antigen is unknown. Possible read error: a much larger clone is one base away.

The V and J segments used are TRBV4-2 and TRBJ1-5; 10 middle bases align to TRBD1. The specimen comprised peripheral blood, sampled from a patient treated with radiotherapy plus ipilimumab. The clonotype was recovered from a human donor with non-small cell lung cancer who had a complete response to radiotherapy plus ipilimumab. The nucleotide sequence is TGTGCCAGCAGCCCTGGGACAGGGGCGCATCAGCCCCAGCATTTT. The translation is CASSPGTGAHQPQHF.